This T cell receptor (beta chain) stems from a study of cytomegalovirus exposure and HLA in healthy donors. Study details: Some 180 million T cells yielded 100 million or so unique TCR beta sequences in earlier analysis. Inside one of the first data releases sat roughly 80 million unique TCRs taken from HLA-typed donors. Findings and limits, study-wide: Presence/absence results assume similar sequencing depth per donor, which may not hold.

Worth noting for this clone: What it binds is not known.

Germline lookup yields CDR1 KGHSH and CDR2 LQKENI. V lost 1 base and J lost 4, with 17 bases in between. The CDR3 contains 17 residues. The study ran its PCR with 60 Vbeta and 13 Jbeta primers. The assay was immunoSEQ multiplex PCR, and TCRdb's table has in-frame clones only and misses some. The sample yields 95,000 to 150,000 clones, around 80% seen once. This chain joins TRBV18 and TRBJ1-3, with D possibly TRBD1 on 6 matching bases. The TCR comes from a man aged 30 to 45 in good health and CMV-seronegative. The sample consisted of PBMCs. In DNA form, the CDR3 reads TGTGCCAGCTCACCACTGGCAGGGGACGGTTACGGAAACACCATATATTTT. Translation: CASSPLAGDGYGNTIYF.